This passage covers 10 T cell receptor beta chains from one sample sequenced in a study of blood T cell repertoires in COVID-19. Data came from immunoSEQ multiplex PCR; TCRdb stores just in-frame clones and leaves some out. The repertoire has some 280,000 clones, just under 85% of them found once; the top ten carry 4.1%. The sequenced sample was peripheral blood. The receptors were gathered from a woman in her forties or fifties with active or convalescent COVID-19.

CDR3 sequence reads: CASSLYSGDQETQYF. CDR3 sequence (DNA): TGCGCCAGCAGCTTGTATAGCGGGGACCAAGAGACCCAGTACTTC. The chain combines TRBV5-1 with TRBJ2-5; TRBD2 matches at 8 bases. The V gene's germline CDR1 is SGHRS and CDR2 YFSETQ. V lost 1 base, J lost 0 bases, and 2 bases stayed unmatched. The CDR3 has 15 amino acids.

At least ten counts were recorded for this clone. The chain couples TRBV7-2 to TRBJ2-7; 13 bases line up with TRBD2. Trimming removed 1 base from V and 6 bases from J; junction bases left unmatched: 0. This CDR3 contains 14 residues. Germline V CDR1 and CDR2: SGHTA, FQGNSA. CDR3 loop: CASSLGLAGGEQYF. The CDR3 nucleotides are TGTGCCAGCAGCTTAGGACTAGCGGGGGGCGAGCAGTACTTC.

The chain joins TRBV7-9 to TRBJ1-2; 8 bases align to TRBD1. CDR3 length: 13 amino acids. The germline gives CDR1 SEHNR, CDR2 FQNEAQ (reference sequence). Germline trimming cut 6 bases from V and 4 bases from J; bases unmatched to any gene: 4. The CDR3 DNA follows: TGTGCCAGCAGTTATGGACAGGGCTATGGCTACACCTTC. It translates to CASSYGQGYGYTF.

The chain uses TRBV12-3 or TRBV12-4 and TRBJ1-1, with D hard to call. The V end was cut by 6 bases, the J end by 11 bases, with 16 bases between. The length of the CDR3 is 12 residues. The CDR3 coding sequence is TGTGCCAGCAGCCCCGCCGGCCTGAGGGCTTTCTTT. It codes for CASSPAGLRAFF.

J is TRBJ2-2 and V is TRBV5-1, with no clear D. The V and J ends lost 5 bases and 5 bases respectively, with 10 bases between them. This CDR3 is built from 13 residues. CDR1 and CDR2 (germline): SGHRS, YFSETQ. The CDR3 nucleotides are TGCGCCAGCAGTAAAGAGTGGACCGGGGAGCTGTTTTTT. Encoded protein: CASSKEWTGELFF.

V usage is TRBV3-1 (or the pseudogene TRBV3-2) and J usage is TRBJ2-1; D possibly corresponds to TRBD2 (6 bases). V lost 2 bases to trimming and J lost 10 bases, with 9 bases between them. Germline-derived CDR1 and CDR2 are LGHDT and YNNKEL (reference sequence). The CDR3 covers 12 residues. CDR3 DNA: TGTGCCAGCAGCCAATACGGGAGAGAGCAGTTCTTC. Residues: CASSQYGREQFF.

The chain carries TRBV6-5 and TRBJ2-7; possibly TRBD1 for D (6 bases). Germline V CDR1 and CDR2: MNHEY, SVGAGI. Trimming stripped 0 bases from V and 2 bases from J, with 11 bases between. There are 15 residues in the CDR3. CDR3: CASSYSLDRTYEQYF. Written as DNA, the CDR3 is TGTGCCAGCAGTTACTCGTTGGACAGAACCTACGAGCAGTACTTC.

The chain has TRBV3-1 (or the pseudogene TRBV3-2) and TRBJ2-7; 9 bases agree with TRBD2. The CDR3 extends over 14 amino acids. Germline V gene lookup returns CDR1 LGHDT and CDR2 YNNKEL (reference sequence). V shed 1 base and J 3 bases; nucleotides not matched to a gene: 1. The CDR3 protein is CASSQGREGYEQYF. The CDR3 coding sequence is TGTGCCAGCAGCCAAGGGCGGGAGGGCTACGAGCAGTACTTC.

The chain carries TRBV18 and TRBJ1-1; 9 nucleotides match TRBD1. There are 15 residues in the CDR3. Per germline, CDR1 KGHSH and CDR2 LQKENI. With 4 bases clipped from V and 2 bases from J, the junction kept 5 bases outside the gene matches. Written as DNA, the CDR3 is TGTGCCAGCTCACGGGACAGGGTGGAAAACACTGAAGCTTTCTTT. This sequence encodes CASSRDRVENTEAFF.

The rearrangement uses TRBV5-6 and TRBJ1-5, with 7 bases aligning to TRBD1. CDR1 and CDR2 (germline): SGHDT, YYEEEE. The CDR3 covers 13 residues. V lost 2 bases, J lost 6 bases, and 2 bases stayed unmatched. The DNA for the CDR3 is TGTGCCAGCAGCTTACAGGGGACTCAGCCCCAGCATTTT. Its translation: CASSLQGTQPQHF.